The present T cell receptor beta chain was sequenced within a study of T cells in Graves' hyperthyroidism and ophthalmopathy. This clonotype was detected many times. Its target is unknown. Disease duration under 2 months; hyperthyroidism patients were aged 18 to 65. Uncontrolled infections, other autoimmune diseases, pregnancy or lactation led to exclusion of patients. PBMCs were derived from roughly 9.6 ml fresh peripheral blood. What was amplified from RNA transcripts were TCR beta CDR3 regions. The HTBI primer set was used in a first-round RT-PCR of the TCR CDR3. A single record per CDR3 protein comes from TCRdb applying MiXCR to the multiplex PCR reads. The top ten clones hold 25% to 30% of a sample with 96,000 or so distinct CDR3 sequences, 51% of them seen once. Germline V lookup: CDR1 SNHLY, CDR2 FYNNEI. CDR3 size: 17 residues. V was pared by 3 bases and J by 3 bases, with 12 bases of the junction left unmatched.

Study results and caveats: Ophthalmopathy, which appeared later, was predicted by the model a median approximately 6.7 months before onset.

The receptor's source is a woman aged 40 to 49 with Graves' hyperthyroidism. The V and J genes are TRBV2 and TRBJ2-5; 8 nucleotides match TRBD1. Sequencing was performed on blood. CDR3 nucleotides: TGTGCCAGCAGTGACGGGACAGGAGACGGAGAAAAAGAGACCCAGTACTTC. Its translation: CASSDGTGDGEKETQYF.